This section outlines one T cell receptor beta chain sequence together with its context. Per germline, CDR1 MNHNY and CDR2 SVGAGI (reference sequence). The CDR3 covers 12 residues. Trimming stripped 3 bases from V and 3 bases from J, with 3 bases between. The data were obtained in a study of early T cells in non-severe SARS-CoV-2 infection. TCRdb reprocessed the 5' RACE reads with MiXCR, giving one entry per CDR3 protein. The table lists fewer than 35,000 distinct CDR3 sequences, about 5.7% of them singletons, with 5% to 6% in the top ten. The sequenced sample was whole blood. The source of this sequence is an adult who was a healthcare worker with PCR-confirmed SARS-CoV-2 infection or an uninfected control (not recorded which). The gene calls are TRBV6-6 and TRBJ2-1; D remains unclear. CDR3 sequence (DNA): TGTGCCAGCAGTTATAACTACAATGAGCAGTTCTTC. Translation gives CASSYNYNEQFF.